This record covers a single T cell receptor beta chain. Its antigen is not yet known. No much larger clone exists at a distance of one base, and base qualities are not known. In light of the paper, this sample's time point label describes: cycle 2 day 1 (C2D1) of nivolumab. Every trial patient had relapsed after autologous stem cell transplantation, and cohorts A, B and C differed in prior brentuximab vedotin exposure. The trial cohort comprised some 60 patients with relapsed/refractory classical Hodgkin lymphoma whose best overall responses were complete response, partial response or progressive disease. Single-agent nivolumab was administered to trial patients in the multi-cohort phase II CheckMate 205 trial. An independent review committee assessed best overall response by applying the 2007 International Working Group response criteria. Trial PBMCs were obtained immediately prior to nivolumab initiation (C1D1) and on therapy at cycle 2 day 1 and cycle 4 day 1. Peripheral blood was collected in 8 mL Vacutainer Cell Preparation Tubes, from which PBMCs were isolated by centrifugation and then cryopreserved.

The data stem from a study of PD-1 blockade in classical Hodgkin lymphoma (TCRdb year 2020). Background for the entire study: Nivolumab dosing was 3 mg/kg intravenously every 2 weeks, continuing until either disease progression or unacceptable toxicity. To define a peripheral blood immune signature of response to PD-1 blockade in classical Hodgkin lymphoma, the study combined TCR beta sequencing with CyTOF.

The CDR3 contains 13 residues, cysteine and phenylalanine counted. Just the 39-base CDR3 DNA is kept, in frame starting at base 1. CDR1 and CDR2 were assigned from the germline V gene as MNHEY and SVGAGI. V sheds 5 bases and J sheds 4 bases, leaving 11 bases between their ends. Genomic DNA was extracted with the Qiagen DNeasy kit from unsorted PBMCs and from negatively selected CD4+ and CD8+ fractions. TCR beta CDR3 regions were subjected to amplification by immunoSEQ multiplex PCR with primers that anneal to V and J segments. A synthetic immune receptor repertoire was used to minimize amplification bias, and any remaining bias was removed computationally after sequencing. In the paper's pipeline: Custom Python scripts were used to quantify repertoire diversity as the Shannon entropy index. The unsorted, CD4+ and CD8+ repertoires were each analyzed separately, with the exception of combined analyses, where CD4+ and CD8+ sequences were merged in silico. Clonal expansion was defined as at least a 2-fold frequency increase after treatment relative to C1D1, with a pseudocount of 0.5 for undetected baseline clones. Clones with 0 or 1 copy at C1D1 were defined as singleton clones, while clones with 2 or more copies were defined as non-singleton clones. Clones expanded in unsorted samples were labelled as CD4+, CD8+ or unknown by matching protein sequences in sorted samples from the same patient. Wilcoxon tests on paired samples were used to test changes in diversity from C1D1 to C4D1. TCRdb took over this immuneACCESS table, retaining in-frame rearrangements with V and J assigned. Such tables are incomplete; in checked studies, under half of the missing clones stem from an unresolved V gene, and the remainder is unexplained. The DNA gave D and trimming, while V, J and clone size come from that table. The sample table holds roughly 50,000 clones, of which around 80% were seen once. About 20% of the sample rests with the top ten.

Findings and caveats that apply to the study as a whole: Among trial patients, those achieving complete response had baseline diversity similar to that of newly diagnosed patients, while diversity was significantly lower in partial responders and progressors. A significant rise by C4D1 was seen in CD4+ but not CD8+ TCR diversity (p=0.0027 vs p=0.16), with the rise being most apparent in complete responders (p=0.02). Patients starting nivolumab less than 1 year after ASCT had lower diversity and were excluded from later analyses to avoid confounding by immune reconstitution. The study was limited to a single clinical trial cohort, and causes of repertoire differences, possibly disease activity or prior therapy, remained undefined. Baseline TCR diversity was reported to be lower in newly diagnosed patients than in healthy donors, and even lower in relapsed/refractory patients.

The chain couples TRBV6-5 to TRBJ1-1; the D gene lacks a confident call. Sequenced here: peripheral blood mononuclear cells (PBMCs), sampled before the second cycle of nivolumab. The receptor was derived from a human donor with classical Hodgkin lymphoma. The CDR3 region has the sequence CASSDTGGTEAFF. Read as DNA, the sequence is TGTGCCAGCAGTGACACCGGTGGCACTGAAGCTTTCTTT.